These T cell receptor beta chains were read from a single sample in a study of blood T cell repertoires in COVID-19. This table comes from immunoSEQ multiplex PCR, and its TCRdb copy is limited to in-frame clones, with some not included. The sample has a few hundred thousand clones; about nine tenths are singletons. Sequenced: peripheral blood. These TCRs come from a man aged 45-65 years with active or convalescent COVID-19. Both conserved end residues are part of each CDR3. The D gene is left open where the match is weak. Clone size is not always given. Where it is, it says once, few, many or a class for expanded clones.

TRBD1 | TRBJ2-6 | TRBV29-1 | few | TGCAGCGTTTTGGACAGGACGACTTCTGGGGCCAACGTCCTGACTTTC | CSVLDRTTSGANVLTF
NA | TRBJ1-1 | TRBV6-2/TRBV6-3 | once | TGTGCCAGCAGTTTCCGCTGGAGCACTGAAGCTTTCTTT | CASSFRWSTEAFF
NA | TRBJ1-6 | TRBV5-8 | NA | TGTGCCAGCACCACGAGCGGGGCCCGCAATAATTCACCCCTCCACTTT | CASTTSGARNNSPLHF
NA | TRBJ2-2 | TRBV6-5 | NA | TGTGCCAGCAGGCTGTATTTAGCGGACACCGGGGAGCTGTTTTTT | CASRLYLADTGELFF
NA | TRBJ1-1 | TRBV10-2 | few | TGCGCCAGCAGCGCAACAAGGAACACTGAAGCTTTCTTT | CASSATRNTEAFF
TRBD2 | TRBJ2-5 | TRBV15 | NA | TGTGCCACCAGTAACCTAGCGGGGAAAGTAGGGGGTGAGACCCAGTACTTC | CATSNLAGKVGGETQYF
NA | TRBJ1-6 | TRBV5-1 | NA | TGCGCCAGCAGCTCCCAAGGTCCCCGGACATATAATTCACCCCTCCACTTT | CASSSQGPRTYNSPLHF
NA | TRBJ2-3 | TRBV28 | NA | TGTGCCAGCAGTTTAGACAGGAATACAGATACGCAGTATTTT | CASSLDRNTDTQYF
NA | TRBJ1-5 | TRBV28 | NA | TGTGCCAGCAGTTTATGGCAGGGCCCAAATCAGCCCCAGCATTTT | CASSLWQGPNQPQHF
TRBD2 | TRBJ2-5 | TRBV5-4 | few | TGTGCCAGCAGCCCAGAACTAGCGGTCTCGGAGACCCAGTACTTC | CASSPELAVSETQYF
TRBD1 | TRBJ1-5 | TRBV30 | NA | TGTGCCTGGAGTGCGACCGGGACAGGGTATAGGCCCCAGCATTTT | CAWSATGTGYRPQHF
NA | TRBJ1-3 | TRBV10-3 | NA | TGTGCCATCAGCAGGGAGGCTGGAAACACCATATATTTT | CAISREAGNTIYF
NA | TRBJ1-5 | TRBV7-8 | NA | TGTGCCAGCAGCTCCAGGGCAAAAAGTAGTAATCAGCCCCAGCATTTT | CASSSRAKSSNQPQHF
NA | TRBJ2-1 | TRBV4-1 | NA | TGCGCCAGCAGCCAAGAGGCTAGCTCCTACAATGAGCAGTTCTTC | CASSQEASSYNEQFF
NA | TRBJ1-1 | TRBV19 | NA | TGTGCCAGTAGTATGGCGGGACGGTCGAACACTGAAGCTTTCTTT | CASSMAGRSNTEAFF
TRBD1 | TRBJ1-1 | TRBV6-5 | NA | TGTGCCAGTTTTGCGACAGGGCCCACTGAAGCTTTCTTT | CASFATGPTEAFF
NA | TRBJ2-5 | TRBV6-5 | few | TGTGCCAGCAGTTACGACTCTCGTCAACCGACCCAGTACTTC | CASSYDSRQPTQYF
TRBD1 | TRBJ1-4 | TRBV19 | NA | TGTGCCAGTAGTGCCGGACAGGGGTTGGGCGCGACTAATGAAAAACTGTTTTTT | CASSAGQGLGATNEKLFF
TRBD1 | TRBJ1-3 | TRBV10-3 | NA | TGTGCCATCACCCCCGACAGGGCGGCTGGAAACACCATATATTTT | CAITPDRAAGNTIYF
NA | TRBJ1-4 | TRBV2 | NA | TGTGCCAGCAGTGTGGAAGGGGTGTCTGAAAAACTGTTTTTT | CASSVEGVSEKLFF
TRBD1 | TRBJ2-7 | TRBV9 | NA | TGTGCCAGCAGCGCCGGGACAGGGATCACCTACGAGCAGTACTTC | CASSAGTGITYEQYF
TRBD2 | TRBJ2-1 | TRBV4-3 | NA | TGCGCCAGCAGCCAAGGGCGGGGGGGGGTGTTCTTC | CASSQGRGGVFF
TRBD1 | TRBJ2-3 | TRBV9 | NA | TGTGCCAGCAGCGAGAGACAGGGAACTAGCACAGATACGCAGTATTTT | CASSERQGTSTDTQYF
NA | TRBJ2-5 | TRBV11-2 | NA | TGTGCCAGCAGCTTCACAGTTGGACTATTCTCGGAGACCCAGTACTTC | CASSFTVGLFSETQYF
TRBD1 | TRBJ1-4 | TRBV4-1 | once | TGCGCCAGCAGCCCCCGGAGGGACAGGGCGGGTGAAAAACTGTTTTTT | CASSPRRDRAGEKLFF
NA | TRBJ1-2 | TRBV5-6 | NA | TGTGCCAGCAGCCCCAGTTACGCCGATGGCTACACCTTC | CASSPSYADGYTF
NA | TRBJ1-3 | TRBV28 | NA | TGTGCCAGCAGGGCGGGGGGACAAATGGGAAACACCATATATTTT | CASRAGGQMGNTIYF
NA | TRBJ1-6 | TRBV7-9 | NA | TGTGCCAGCAGCCCCACCCCGCGGGGAGTGAATTCACCCCTCCACTTT | CASSPTPRGVNSPLHF
NA | TRBJ1-4 | TRBV19 | NA | TGTGCCAGTAGTGTTGGCAGGGGAGGGGAAAAACTGTTTTTT | CASSVGRGGEKLFF
TRBD2 | TRBJ2-7 | TRBV11-2 | once | TGTGCCAGCAGCTTAGATCCCTCTAGCGGGGGCCCCTCCGGGGAGCAGTACTTC | CASSLDPSSGGPSGEQYF
NA | TRBJ2-7 | TRBV10-3 | NA | TGTGCCATCAGTGGTAGGGGCCCGCGGTCCTACGAGCAGTACTTC | CAISGRGPRSYEQYF
NA | TRBJ1-2 | TRBV25-1 | NA | TGTGCCAGCAGTGCGGGGAATGGGGACTATGGCTACACCTTC | CASSAGNGDYGYTF
TRBD1 | TRBJ2-3 | TRBV19 | NA | TGTGCCAGTAGTACCCAGACAGGGGGCGGTCGCACAGATACGCAGTATTTT | CASSTQTGGGRTDTQYF
NA | TRBJ2-6 | TRBV7-3 | NA | TGTGCCAGCAGCTTAAGTTACAGGGCCTATAGCTCTGGGGCCAACGTCCTGACTTTC | CASSLSYRAYSSGANVLTF
NA | TRBJ2-7 | TRBV25-1 | NA | TGTGCCAGCAGCGGACAGCCTCCCTACGAGCAGTACTTC | CASSGQPPYEQYF
TRBD1 | TRBJ1-1 | TRBV27 | NA | TGTGCCAGCGAGGACAGGGGGCGTCTGTACACTGAAGCTTTCTTT | CASEDRGRLYTEAFF
NA | TRBJ2-1 | TRBV5-6 | NA | TGTGCCAGCAGCTTTCCCCAGGGAGGAGGATTCTTC | CASSFPQGGGFF
TRBD1 | TRBJ2-2 | TRBV6-1 | NA | TGTGCCAGCAGCTCACTAGACAGGGGTTCCGGGGAGCTGTTTTTT | CASSSLDRGSGELFF
NA | TRBJ2-1 | TRBV28 | NA | TGTGCCAGCAGCTTCAGACTTTTTGAGCAGTTCTTC | CASSFRLFEQFF
TRBD2 | TRBJ2-5 | TRBV10-3 | NA | TGTGCCACCGAATCGGGGGGGGGAGAGACCCAGTACTTC | CATESGGGETQYF
TRBD1 | TRBJ2-5 | TRBV6-2/TRBV6-3 | NA | TGTGCCAGCAGTATCGGACAGGGGGCGGGTGGTGAGACCCAGTACTTC | CASSIGQGAGGETQYF
NA | TRBJ2-6 | TRBV27 | NA | TGTGCCAGCCGGGCGGGTTACTCTGGGGCCAACGTCCTGACTTTC | CASRAGYSGANVLTF
NA | TRBJ2-3 | TRBV5-1 | NA | TGCGCCAGCAGCTTTTTCGGCGAGGGCACAGATACGCAGTATTTT | CASSFFGEGTDTQYF
TRBD1 | TRBJ2-5 | TRBV7-9 | NA | TGTGCCAGCAGCCCTACAGGGGGCCGGGAGACCCAGTACTTC | CASSPTGGRETQYF
NA | TRBJ2-3 | TRBV4-1 | few | TGCGCCAGCAGCCAACCGTTTGCAGATACGCAGTATTTT | CASSQPFADTQYF
NA | TRBJ2-3 | TRBV4-1 | NA | TGCGCCAGCAGCCAAGAAGAATGGCAGGGAAGGAGCACAGATACGCAGTATTTT | CASSQEEWQGRSTDTQYF
NA | TRBJ2-2 | TRBV6-2/TRBV6-3 | NA | TGTGCCAGCAGTTACCAGGCGAACACCGGGGAGCTGTTTTTT | CASSYQANTGELFF
NA | TRBJ1-2 | TRBV28 | NA | TGTGCCAGCAAGATGGCGCGGGGGGCAGGAGGCTACACCTTC | CASKMARGAGGYTF
NA | TRBJ2-7 | TRBV9 | NA | TGTGCCAGCAGCGTAACAAGGACAACCTACGAGCAGTACTTC | CASSVTRTTYEQYF
TRBD1 | TRBJ1-4 | TRBV6-2/TRBV6-3 | NA | TGTGCCAGCAGTTACCGTACAGGGGTACTGTTTTTT | CASSYRTGVLFF
TRBD2 | TRBJ2-1 | TRBV5-3 | NA | TGTGCCAACCGGGGACTAGCGGTTTCCTACAATGAGCAGTTCTTC | CANRGLAVSYNEQFF
NA | TRBJ1-4 | TRBV6-2/TRBV6-3 | NA | TGTGCCAGCAGTCCAGGAGGCGCAAATGAAAAACTGTTTTTT | CASSPGGANEKLFF
NA | TRBJ1-6 | TRBV7-2 | NA | TGTGCCAGCAGTCGCGATTCACCCCTCCACTTT | CASSRDSPLHF
NA | TRBJ2-7 | TRBV6-5 | NA | TGTGCCACCTGCGGGGTGTCCCTCTCCTACGAGCAGTACTTC | CATCGVSLSYEQYF
TRBD1 | TRBJ1-2 | TRBV4-3 | NA | TGCGCCAGCAGCCAGGATTGGACAGGGTACAACTATGGCTACACCTTC | CASSQDWTGYNYGYTF